What follows describes a single T cell receptor (beta chain). CDR3 size: 15 residues. With 2 bases clipped from V and 2 bases from J, the junction kept 6 bases outside the gene matches. Germline CDR1 is SGHRS and CDR2 is YFSETQ. The record originates from a study of blood T cell repertoires in COVID-19. At the level of the study: PBMCs, B-cell-depleted T cells, or T cells provided the cDNA or gDNA that made up the material.

In the original workflow: Estimation of nucleated cell counts was performed using reference gene primer amplification. The repertoire was sequenced with immunoSEQ multiplex PCR; TCRdb's copy has only in-frame clones and lacks some. For V, J and clone size, that table is used; D and trimming come from the DNA. Here the sample spans about 260,000 clones, more than 80% being singletons. Participants, roughly 18 to 90 years old, spanned under 30 US areas. Cohorts were assigned according to the clinical history that participants reported. J is TRBJ1-2 and V is TRBV5-1; 7 bases map to TRBD1. The TCR was taken from a man aged 50 to 60 who had been exposed to COVID-19. What was sequenced was PBMCs or T cells enriched from blood (not recorded which). The CDR3 bases are TGCGCCAGCAGCTTACGGACAGGTTCCAACTATGGCTACACCTTC. Protein: CASSLRTGSNYGYTF.